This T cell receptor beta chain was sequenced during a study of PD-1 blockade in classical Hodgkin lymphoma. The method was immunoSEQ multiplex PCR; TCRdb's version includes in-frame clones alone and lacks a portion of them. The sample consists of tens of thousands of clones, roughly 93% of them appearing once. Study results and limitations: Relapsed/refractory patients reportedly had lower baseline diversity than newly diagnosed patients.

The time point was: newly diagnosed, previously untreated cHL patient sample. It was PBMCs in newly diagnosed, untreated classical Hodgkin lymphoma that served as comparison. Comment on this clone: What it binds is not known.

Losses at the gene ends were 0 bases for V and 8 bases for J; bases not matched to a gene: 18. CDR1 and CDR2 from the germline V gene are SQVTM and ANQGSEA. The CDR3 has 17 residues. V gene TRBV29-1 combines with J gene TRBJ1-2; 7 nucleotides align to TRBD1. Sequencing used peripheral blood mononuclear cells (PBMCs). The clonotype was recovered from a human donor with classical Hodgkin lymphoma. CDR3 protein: CSVEDRGQQGRVEGYTF. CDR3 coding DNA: TGCAGCGTTGAAGATAGAGGCCAACAGGGGCGGGTCGAGGGCTACACCTTC.